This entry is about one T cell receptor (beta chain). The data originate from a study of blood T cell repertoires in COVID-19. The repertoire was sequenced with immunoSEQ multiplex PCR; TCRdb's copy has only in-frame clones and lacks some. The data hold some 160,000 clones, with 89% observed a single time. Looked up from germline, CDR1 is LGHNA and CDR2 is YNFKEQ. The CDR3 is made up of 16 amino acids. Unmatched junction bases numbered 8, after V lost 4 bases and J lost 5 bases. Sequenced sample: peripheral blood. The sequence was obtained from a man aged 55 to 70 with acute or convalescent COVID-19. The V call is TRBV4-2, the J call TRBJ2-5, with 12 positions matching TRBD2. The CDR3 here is CASSRHSSGGEETQYF. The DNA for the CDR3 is TGTGCCAGCAGCCGGCATTCTAGCGGGGGGGAGGAGACCCAGTACTTC.